Here is one T cell receptor (beta chain) with its context. The antigen remains unidentified. Deletions cut 2 bases from V and 0 bases from J, with 8 bases between. CDR3 length: 15 amino acids. CDR1 and CDR2 (germline): WSHSY, SAAADI. These data come from a study of chemoradiotherapy in HPV16-positive cancers. About the research overall: A couple of HPV16-positive patients' cells yielded candidate HPV-specific clones and common motifs. Study observations and caveats: During treatment, candidate HPV-specific clones and E7-related motifs expanded in tumor. Only a couple of HPV16-positive patients supplied the functional HPV-specificity definition.

Assay: immunoSEQ multiplex PCR; the TCRdb copy retains only in-frame clones and omits some. Here the sample spans around 1,300 clones, 80% being singletons. Repeated repertoire sampling spanned the course of chemoradiotherapy. The rearrangement joins TRBV10-2 to TRBJ2-1, with D possibly TRBD2 on 6 matching bases. The receptor was derived from a human donor with HPV-associated anogenital cancer. The sample consisted of tumor tissue, taken from a patient who underwent chemoradiotherapy. DNA of the CDR3: TGCGCCAGCAGTGAGGGGACTTACTCCTACAATGAGCAGTTCTTC. Encoded protein: CASSEGTYSYNEQFF.